Below are 26 T cell receptor beta chains sequenced from a single sample in a study of patients and donors after allogeneic stem cell transplantation (dated by TCRdb to 2020 to 2021). The library was produced with RT-PCR. Sequencing was carried out with a NextSeq 550. TCRdb trimmed public reads at Q25 via fastp, called clones via MiXCR and kept in-frame beta chains. All rows with the same CDR3 protein become a single entry with the most common DNA and genes. Here the sample has 100,000 to 120,000 distinct CDR3 sequences; 35% occur a single time. More than 25% of the sample is taken by the ten largest. The sequenced sample was blood, either unsorted or a sorted T cell fraction (not recorded which). The receptors derive from a human donor who was either an allogeneic HSCT recipient or a stem cell or donor lymphocyte infusion donor (not recorded which). It is not recorded whose cells these are; they may come from a transplant donor.

Here the CDR3 DNA reads TGCAGTGCTAGCGTCAGCGGGAGAATACTAGGCAATGAGCAGTTCTTC. Amino acid sequence: CSASVSGRILGNEQFF. This chain links TRBV20-1 with TRBJ2-1; 8 bases fit TRBD2. V lost 3 bases, J lost 6 bases, and 13 bases stayed unmatched. Germline V gene data show CDR1 as DFQATT and CDR2 as SNEGSKA (reference sequence). This CDR3 is 16 amino acids long.

This clonotype was detected only a few times. V and J are TRBV7-2 and TRBJ1-2; tentative D call: TRBD1 (5 bases). Germline V CDR1 and CDR2: SGHTA, FQGNSA. Trimming shortened V by 1 base and J by 4 bases, and 7 bases separated the two germline ends. The length of the CDR3 is 13 residues. This chain's CDR3 is CASSLEQAYGYTF. The DNA for the CDR3 is TGTGCCAGCAGCTTAGAACAGGCCTATGGCTACACCTTC.

The chain joins TRBV11-2 to TRBJ2-2; 8 nucleotides align to TRBD1. The J segment lost 4 bases and the V segment lost 4 bases, leaving 8 bases of the junction unmatched. This CDR3 has 16 residues. CDR1 and CDR2 from the germline V gene are SGHAT and FQNNGV. In DNA form, the CDR3 reads TGTGCCAGCAGCTGGGCAGGGGGCCTAAGCACCGGGGAGCTGTTTTTT. It codes for CASSWAGGLSTGELFF.

This clonotype was seen a handful of times. The chain has TRBV5-1 and TRBJ2-3, with no clear D. This CDR3 region has 15 residues. The V gene's germline CDR1 is SGHRS and CDR2 YFSETQ. V lost 0 bases to trimming and J lost 1 base, with 9 bases between them. The CDR3 nucleotides are TGCGCCAGCAGCTTGGGCGGCACCCGCACAGATACGCAGTATTTT. Residues: CASSLGGTRTDTQYF.

The chain joins TRBV5-6 to TRBJ2-7, with TRBD2 as a possible D gene (5 bases). V lost 4 bases, J lost 3 bases, and 14 bases lay in between. The germline gives CDR1 SGHDT, CDR2 YYEEEE. The CDR3 length is 14 residues. The CDR3 DNA reads as TGTGCCAGCAGCAAAGGACTGACTTACTACGAGCAGTACTTC. Translated: CASSKGLTYYEQYF.

J is TRBJ2-1 and V is TRBV11-2, with D possibly being TRBD1 or TRBD2 (5 bases each). Trimming left V 1 base short and J 7 bases short, with 20 bases between. Germline values: CDR1 SGHAT, CDR2 FQNNGV. The length of the CDR3 is 17 residues. CDR3 in DNA: TGTGCCAGCAGCTTAGCCCTGGGGGTGGGCCTCGTTAATGAGCAGTTCTTC. Amino acid sequence: CASSLALGVGLVNEQFF.

CDR3 coding DNA: TGCGCCAGCAGCTTGGGGGACCTCCTGGGCGAGCAGTACTTC. It translates to CASSLGDLLGEQYF. The V call is TRBV5-1, the J call TRBJ2-7, with D perhaps given as TRBD1 or TRBD2 (5 bases each). The CDR3 sequence is 14 residues long. Germline assignment: CDR1 SGHRS and CDR2 YFSETQ. With 0 bases removed from V and 6 bases from J, the gap between germline ends came to 13 bases.

V usage is TRBV5-6 and J usage is TRBJ2-7, with D tentatively TRBD1 or TRBD2 (5 bases each). The CDR3 sequence is 14 residues long. CDR1 and CDR2 from the germline V gene are SGHDT and YYEEEE. V gave up 3 bases and J gave up 3 bases, with 13 bases separating them. In nucleotides, the CDR3 is TGTGCCAGCAGCTCCCCATCTGGGGGCTACGAGCAGTACTTC. It encodes CASSSPSGGYEQYF.

The chain recombines TRBV12-3 or TRBV12-4 with TRBJ1-1, with D unclear. Trimming left V 4 bases short and J 4 bases short, with 10 bases between. The CDR3 has 13 amino acids. CDR3 region: CASSSPEVTEAFF. The CDR3, as DNA: TGTGCCAGCAGTTCGCCCGAGGTCACTGAAGCTTTCTTT.

This sequence joins TRBV20-1 and TRBJ1-1, with D possibly matching TRBD1 (5 bases). The CDR3 is made up of 15 amino acids. Germline V gene sequence: CDR1 DFQATT, CDR2 SNEGSKA (reference sequence). V was shortened by 3 bases and J by 1 base, with 15 bases between the two germline ends. CDR3 sequence: CSARAGGRKNTEAFF. Here the CDR3 DNA reads TGCAGTGCTAGGGCTGGGGGACGGAAGAACACTGAAGCTTTCTTT.

This clonotype was seen just once. This rearrangement joins TRBV10-2 to TRBJ1-5; D gene uncertain. The CDR3 runs 12 residues. Trimming left V 2 bases short and J 8 bases short, with 7 bases between. CDR1 is WSHSY and CDR2 is SAAADI in the germline V gene. The CDR3 DNA reads as TGCGCCAGCAGTGAGGAGAGGGAGCCCCAGCATTTT. As protein: CASSEEREPQHF.

The rearrangement uses TRBV29-1 and TRBJ2-7, with 7 bases matching TRBD2. V gave up 7 bases and J gave up 4 bases; unmatched junction bases: 10. The CDR3 is 13 residues long. In germline, CDR1 is SQVTM, CDR2 ANQGSEA. CDR3 protein: CSASKGRVYEQYF. CDR3 DNA sequence: TGCAGCGCCTCGAAAGGGAGGGTTTACGAGCAGTACTTC.

This chain uses TRBV5-1 with TRBJ2-3; 9 bases are shared with TRBD2. This CDR3 is built from 15 residues. Unmatched junction bases numbered 1, after V lost 0 bases and J lost 2 bases. Germline V gene lookup returns CDR1 SGHRS and CDR2 YFSETQ. The DNA of the CDR3 is TGCGCCAGCAGCTTGGTAGCGGGAGTCACAGATACGCAGTATTTT. Residues: CASSLVAGVTDTQYF.

This clonotype was picked up a small number of times. The chain links TRBV6-5 to TRBJ2-2, with a weak D call TRBD2 (5 bases). Trimming stripped 2 bases from V and 6 bases from J, with 10 bases between. Germline CDR1 and CDR2: MNHEY and SVGAGI. This CDR3 has 14 residues. CDR3 bases: TGTGCCAGCAGTTACGAGGGTAGCCCCGGGGAGCTGTTTTTT. This translates into CASSYEGSPGELFF.

The genes are TRBV15 and TRBJ1-5; D is perhaps TRBD1 (5 bases). V lost 6 bases and J lost 6, with 18 bases in between. CDR1 is LNHNV and CDR2 is YYDKDF in the germline V gene (reference sequence). The CDR3 loop spans 15 amino acids. CDR3 amino acids: CATRVDSQGGQPQHF. CDR3 DNA sequence: TGTGCCACCAGAGTTGACAGTCAGGGTGGTCAGCCCCAGCATTTT.

This clonotype has a handful of counts. The chain joins TRBV19 to TRBJ2-6; possible D gene TRBD1, 6 bases. Looked up from germline, CDR1 is LNHDA and CDR2 is SQIVND (reference sequence). CDR3 size: 15 residues. V was clipped by 5 bases and J by 1 base, with 9 bases between them. The CDR3 DNA follows: TGTGCCAGTAGTCACAGGGTATCTGGGGCCAACGTCCTGACTTTC. Protein sequence: CASSHRVSGANVLTF.

This clonotype occurred a few times. The chain employs TRBV12-3 or TRBV12-4 and TRBJ2-4, with 9 bases fitting TRBD2. This CDR3 has 16 amino acids. The trim removed 3 bases at V and 0 bases at J, leaving 3 bases unmatched. CDR3 coding DNA: TGTGCCAGCAGTTTTAGCGGGAGAGGAGCCAAAAACATTCAGTACTTC. It translates to CASSFSGRGAKNIQYF.

This clonotype appeared a few times. The CDR3 DNA follows: TGTGCCAGCAGTCCCGTTGGGTTGAATTCGTATGAGCAGTTCTTC. This encodes CASSPVGLNSYEQFF. The V and J genes are TRBV7-2 and TRBJ2-1; D ambiguous. Deletions cut 6 bases from V and 8 bases from J, with 20 bases between. The CDR3 has 15 amino acids. Germline CDR1 SGHTA, CDR2 FQGNSA.

This sequence joins TRBV29-1 and TRBJ1-3; D gene unclear. The germline gives CDR1 SQVTM, CDR2 ANQGSEA. With 4 bases removed from V and 2 bases from J, the gap between germline ends came to 9 bases. The CDR3 is 13 residues long. CDR3 amino acids: CSVAGTPGNTIYF. The CDR3 nucleotides read TGCAGCGTTGCGGGAACGCCTGGAAACACCATATATTTT.

This chain connects TRBV6-2 or TRBV6-3 to TRBJ1-1, with 8 nucleotides matching TRBD1. The CDR3 is made up of 16 amino acids. Germline V gives CDR1 MNHEY, CDR2 SVGEGT. V trimming: 6 bases; J trimming: 4 bases; junction bases outside the gene matches: 13. The CDR3 region has the DNA TGTGCCAGCAGCCGGAAGAGCTACAGGGGGGGCACTGAAGCTTTCTTT. Its protein product is CASSRKSYRGGTEAFF.

This rearrangement joins TRBV3-1 to TRBJ1-5; D uncertain. Germline CDR1 and CDR2: LGHDT and YNNKEL (reference sequence). The CDR3 is 14 residues long. V was pared by 1 base and J by 5 bases, with 9 bases between. CDR3 loop: CASSQGLDDQPQHF. CDR3 coding DNA: TGTGCCAGCAGCCAAGGATTAGACGATCAGCCCCAGCATTTT.

This clonotype turned up a few times. The CDR3 protein is CASSPPGTGGPFSPLHF. The DNA for the CDR3 is TGTGCCAGCAGCCCCCCCGGGACAGGAGGACCGTTTTCACCCCTCCACTTT. The chain has TRBV7-9 and TRBJ1-6, with 8 positions matching TRBD1. Per germline, CDR1 SEHNR and CDR2 FQNEAQ (reference sequence). The CDR3 is 17 amino acids. Losses at the gene ends were 5 bases for V and 9 bases for J; bases not matched to a gene: 15.

V and J are TRBV24-1 and TRBJ1-5; no firm D call. Germline V gives CDR1 KGHDR, CDR2 SFDVKD. The V gene lost 4 bases and the J gene lost 4 bases, with 10 bases spanning the gap. This CDR3 is built from 14 residues. The CDR3 DNA follows: TGTGCCACCAGTGAGATGTCTCAGAATCAGCCCCAGCATTTT. Translation gives CATSEMSQNQPQHF.

The J gene is TRBJ2-7, the V gene TRBV4-3; 7 bases fit TRBD2. Unmatched junction bases numbered 5, after V lost 0 bases and J lost 3 bases. The CDR3 contains 15 residues. Germline V gene data show CDR1 as LGHNA and CDR2 as YSLEER. In nucleotides, the CDR3 is TGCGCCAGCAGCCAAGATTCGCGCGGGAGCTACGAGCAGTACTTC. It codes for CASSQDSRGSYEQYF.

At least ten counts were recorded for this clonotype. J is TRBJ2-7 and V is TRBV7-8, with D unresolved. The CDR3 has 13 residues. The V gene lost 1 base and the J gene lost 6 bases, with 10 bases spanning the gap. CDR1 and CDR2 from the germline V gene are SGHVS and FQNEAQ. The CDR3 region has the DNA TGTGCCAGCAGCTTAGTCGGCAGGATCGAGCAGTACTTC. It is translated as CASSLVGRIEQYF.

This clonotype appeared a few times. V usage is TRBV6-5 and J usage is TRBJ1-5; tentatively, D is TRBD1 (5 bases). The germline V gene encodes CDR1 MNHEY and CDR2 SVGAGI. The V and J ends lost 2 bases and 9 bases respectively, with 11 bases between them. There are 13 residues in the CDR3. The CDR3 coding sequence is TGTGCCAGCAGTTACGGGGGATCATGGCCCCAGCATTTT. Translated: CASSYGGSWPQHF.